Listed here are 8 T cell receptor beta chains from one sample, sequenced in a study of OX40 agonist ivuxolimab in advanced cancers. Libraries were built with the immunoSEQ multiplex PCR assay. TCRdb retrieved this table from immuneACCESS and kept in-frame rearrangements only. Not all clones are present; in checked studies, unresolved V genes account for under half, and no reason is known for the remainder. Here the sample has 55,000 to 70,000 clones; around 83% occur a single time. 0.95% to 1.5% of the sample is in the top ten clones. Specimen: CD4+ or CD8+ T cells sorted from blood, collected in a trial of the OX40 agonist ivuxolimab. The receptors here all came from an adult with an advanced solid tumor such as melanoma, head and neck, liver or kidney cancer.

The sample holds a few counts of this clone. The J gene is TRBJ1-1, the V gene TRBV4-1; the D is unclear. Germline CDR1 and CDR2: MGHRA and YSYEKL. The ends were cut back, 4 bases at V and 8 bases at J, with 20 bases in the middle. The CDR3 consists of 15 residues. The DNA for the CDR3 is TGCGCCAGCAGCCGCACTGGACGGGAGCCATTCGAAGCTTTCTTT. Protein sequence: CASSRTGREPFEAFF.

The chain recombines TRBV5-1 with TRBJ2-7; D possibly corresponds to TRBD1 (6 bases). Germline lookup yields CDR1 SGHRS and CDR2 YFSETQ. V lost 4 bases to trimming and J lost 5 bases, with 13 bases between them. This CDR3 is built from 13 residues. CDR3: CASSPFTGNEQYF. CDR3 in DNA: TGCGCCAGCAGCCCCTTCACAGGGAACGAGCAGTACTTC. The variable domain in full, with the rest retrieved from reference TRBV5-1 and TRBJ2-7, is KAGVTQTPRYLIKTRGQQVTLSCSPISGHRSVSWYQQTPGQGLQFLFEYFSETQRNKGNFPGRFSGRQFSNSRSEMNVSTLELGDSALYLCASSPFTGNEQYFGPGTRLTVT.

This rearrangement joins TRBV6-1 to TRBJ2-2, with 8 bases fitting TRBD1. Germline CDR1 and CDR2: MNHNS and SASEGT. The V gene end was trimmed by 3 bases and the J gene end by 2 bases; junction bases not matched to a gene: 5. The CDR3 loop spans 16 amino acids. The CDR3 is CASSDNGQGNTGELFF. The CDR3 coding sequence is TGTGCCAGCAGTGACAACGGACAGGGAAACACCGGGGAGCTGTTTTTT.

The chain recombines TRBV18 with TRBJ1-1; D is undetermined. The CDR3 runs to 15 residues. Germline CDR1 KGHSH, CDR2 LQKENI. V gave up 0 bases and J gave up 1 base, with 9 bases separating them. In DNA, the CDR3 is TGTGCCAGCTCACCACCGACCCTAGGGAACACTGAAGCTTTCTTT. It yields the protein CASSPPTLGNTEAFF.

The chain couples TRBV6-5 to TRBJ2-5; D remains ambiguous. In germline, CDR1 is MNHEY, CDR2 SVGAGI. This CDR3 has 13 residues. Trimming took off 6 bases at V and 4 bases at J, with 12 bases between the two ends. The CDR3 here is CASSDPGRETQYF. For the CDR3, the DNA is TGTGCCAGCAGCGATCCAGGCCGAGAGACCCAGTACTTC.

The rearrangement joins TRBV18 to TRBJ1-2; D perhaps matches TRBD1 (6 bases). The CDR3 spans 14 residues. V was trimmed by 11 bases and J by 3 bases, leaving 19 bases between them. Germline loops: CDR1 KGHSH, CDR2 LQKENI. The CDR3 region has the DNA TGTGCCGGACCACGTGGACAGCGGGACTATGGCTACACCTTC. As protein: CAGPRGQRDYGYTF.

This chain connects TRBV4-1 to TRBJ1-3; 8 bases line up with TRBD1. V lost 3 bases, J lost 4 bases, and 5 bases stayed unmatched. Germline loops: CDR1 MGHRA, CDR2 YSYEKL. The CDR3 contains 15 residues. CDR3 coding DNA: TGCGCCAGCAGCCAGGAGAGACAGGGGGGAAACACCATATATTTT. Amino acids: CASSQERQGGNTIYF.

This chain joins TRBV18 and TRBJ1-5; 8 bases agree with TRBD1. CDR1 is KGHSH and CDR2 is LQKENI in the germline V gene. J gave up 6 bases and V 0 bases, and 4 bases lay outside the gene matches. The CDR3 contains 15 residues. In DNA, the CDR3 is TGTGCCAGCTCACCACCCCAAGGGACAGGTCAGCCCCAGCATTTT. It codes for CASSPPQGTGQPQHF. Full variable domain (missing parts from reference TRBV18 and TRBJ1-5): NAGVMQNPRHLVRRRGQEARLRCSPMKGHSHVYWYRQLPEEGLKFMVYLQKENIIDESGMPKERFSAEFPKEGPSILRIQQVVRGDSAAYFCASSPPQGTGQPQHFGDGTRLSIL.